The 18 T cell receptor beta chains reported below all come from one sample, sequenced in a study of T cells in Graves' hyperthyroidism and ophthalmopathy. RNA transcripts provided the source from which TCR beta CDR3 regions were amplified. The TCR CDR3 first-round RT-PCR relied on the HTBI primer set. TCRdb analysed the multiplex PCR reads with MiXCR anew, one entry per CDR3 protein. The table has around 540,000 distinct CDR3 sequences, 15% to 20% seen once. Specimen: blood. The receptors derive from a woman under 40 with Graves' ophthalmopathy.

The CDR3: CASSLHPGELFF. The CDR3 DNA follows: TGTGCCAGCAGTTTACACCCCGGGGAGCTGTTTTTT. This chain connects TRBV12-3 or TRBV12-4 to TRBJ2-2, with D uncertain. The CDR3 is made up of 12 amino acids. Trimming pared 2 bases from V and 6 bases from J, leaving 4 bases between.

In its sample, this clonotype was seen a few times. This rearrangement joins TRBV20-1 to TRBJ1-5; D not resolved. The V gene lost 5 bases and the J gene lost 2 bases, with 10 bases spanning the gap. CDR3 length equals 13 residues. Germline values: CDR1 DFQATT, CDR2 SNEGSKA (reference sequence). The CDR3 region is CSARGRGNQPQHF. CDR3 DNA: TGCAGTGCTCGAGGGAGGGGCAATCAGCCCCAGCATTTT.

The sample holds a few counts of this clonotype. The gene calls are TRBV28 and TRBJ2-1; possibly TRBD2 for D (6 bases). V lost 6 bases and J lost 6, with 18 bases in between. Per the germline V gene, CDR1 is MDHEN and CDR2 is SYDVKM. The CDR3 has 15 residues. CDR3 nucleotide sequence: TGTGCCAGCAGCATCGGGGGAAGCGGACTCAATGAGCAGTTCTTC. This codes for CASSIGGSGLNEQFF.

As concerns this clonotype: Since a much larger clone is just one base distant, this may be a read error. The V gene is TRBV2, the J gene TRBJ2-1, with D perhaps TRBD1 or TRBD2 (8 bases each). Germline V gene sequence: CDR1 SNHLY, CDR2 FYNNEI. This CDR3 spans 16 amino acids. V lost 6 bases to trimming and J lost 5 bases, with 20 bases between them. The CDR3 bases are TGTGCCAGCAGCGGGGGGGCCTGGACAGGGAACAATGAGCAGTTCTTC. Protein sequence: CASSGGAWTGNNEQFF.

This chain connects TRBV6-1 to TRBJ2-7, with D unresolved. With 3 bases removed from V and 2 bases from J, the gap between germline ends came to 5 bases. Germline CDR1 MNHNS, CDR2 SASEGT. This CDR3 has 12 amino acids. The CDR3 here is CASSEPPYEQYF. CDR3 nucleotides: TGTGCCAGCAGTGAGCCCCCCTACGAGCAGTACTTC.

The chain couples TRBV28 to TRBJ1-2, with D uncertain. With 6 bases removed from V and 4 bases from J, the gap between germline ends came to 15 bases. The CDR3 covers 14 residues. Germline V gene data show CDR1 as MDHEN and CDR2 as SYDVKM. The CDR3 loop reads CASSIIQPGYGYTF. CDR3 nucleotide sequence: TGTGCCAGCAGCATCATTCAGCCGGGCTATGGCTACACCTTC.

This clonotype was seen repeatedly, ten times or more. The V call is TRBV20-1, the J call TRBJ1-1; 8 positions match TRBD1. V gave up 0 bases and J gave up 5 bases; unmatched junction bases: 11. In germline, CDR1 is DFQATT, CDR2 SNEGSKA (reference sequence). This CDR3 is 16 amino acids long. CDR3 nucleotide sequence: TGCAGTGCTAGAGATCCAATACAGGGGGGATATACTGAAGCTTTCTTT. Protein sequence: CSARDPIQGGYTEAFF.

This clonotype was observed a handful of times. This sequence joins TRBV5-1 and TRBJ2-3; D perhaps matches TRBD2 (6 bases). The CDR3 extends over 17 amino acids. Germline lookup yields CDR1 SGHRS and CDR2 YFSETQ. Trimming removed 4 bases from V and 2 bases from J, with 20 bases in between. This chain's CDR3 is CASSSPGGVGATDTQYF. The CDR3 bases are TGCGCCAGCAGCAGCCCCGGCGGGGTAGGGGCCACAGATACGCAGTATTTT.

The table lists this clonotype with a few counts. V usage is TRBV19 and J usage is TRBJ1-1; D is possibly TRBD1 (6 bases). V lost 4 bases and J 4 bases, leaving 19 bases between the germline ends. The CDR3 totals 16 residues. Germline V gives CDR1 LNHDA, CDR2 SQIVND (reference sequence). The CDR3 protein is CASSTGAQGLGTEAFF. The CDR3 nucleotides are TGTGCCAGTAGTACAGGGGCACAGGGATTGGGCACTGAAGCTTTCTTT.

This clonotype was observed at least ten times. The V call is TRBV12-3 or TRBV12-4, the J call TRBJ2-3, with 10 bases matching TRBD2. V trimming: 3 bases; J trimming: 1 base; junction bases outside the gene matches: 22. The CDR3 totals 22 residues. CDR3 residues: CASSLEFWTSGPRGMGTDTQYF. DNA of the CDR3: TGTGCCAGCAGTTTGGAGTTTTGGACTAGCGGTCCACGGGGGATGGGCACAGATACGCAGTATTTT.

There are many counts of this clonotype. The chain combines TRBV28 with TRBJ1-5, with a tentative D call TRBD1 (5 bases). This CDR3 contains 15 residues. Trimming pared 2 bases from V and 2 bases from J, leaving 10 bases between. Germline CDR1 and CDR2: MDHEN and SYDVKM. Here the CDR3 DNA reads TGTGCCAGCAGTTTAAAGGGGATTGGCAATCAGCCCCAGCATTTT. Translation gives CASSLKGIGNQPQHF.

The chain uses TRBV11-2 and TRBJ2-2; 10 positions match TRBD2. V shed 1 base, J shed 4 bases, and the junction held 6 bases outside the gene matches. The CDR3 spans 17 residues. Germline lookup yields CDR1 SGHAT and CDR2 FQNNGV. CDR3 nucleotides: TGTGCCAGCAGCTTAGGGAGGCTAGCGGGAGCCACCGGGGAGCTGTTTTTT. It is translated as CASSLGRLAGATGELFF.

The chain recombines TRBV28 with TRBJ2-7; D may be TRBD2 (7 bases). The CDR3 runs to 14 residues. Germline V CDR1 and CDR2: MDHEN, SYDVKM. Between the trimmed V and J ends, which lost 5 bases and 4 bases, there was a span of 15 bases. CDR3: CASSGRGGEYEQYF. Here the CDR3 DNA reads TGTGCCAGCAGTGGGAGGGGGGGGGAGTACGAGCAGTACTTC. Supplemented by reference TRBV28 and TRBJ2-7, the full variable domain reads DVKVTQSSRYLVKRTGEKVFLECVQDMDHENMFWYRQDPGLGLRLIYFSYDVKMKEKGDIPEGYSVSREKKERFSLILESASTNQTSMYLCASSGRGGEYEQYFGPGTRLTVT.

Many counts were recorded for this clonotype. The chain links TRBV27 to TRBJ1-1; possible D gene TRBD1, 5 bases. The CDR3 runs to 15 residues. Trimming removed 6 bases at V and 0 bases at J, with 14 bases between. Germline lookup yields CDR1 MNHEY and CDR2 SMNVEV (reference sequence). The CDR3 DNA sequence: TGTGCCAGCAGCCCCTACGTGGACATGAACACTGAAGCTTTCTTT. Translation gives CASSPYVDMNTEAFF.

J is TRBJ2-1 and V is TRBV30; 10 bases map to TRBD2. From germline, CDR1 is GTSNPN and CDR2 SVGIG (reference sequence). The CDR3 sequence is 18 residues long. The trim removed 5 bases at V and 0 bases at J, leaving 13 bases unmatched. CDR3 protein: CAWAGTSVGLSSYNEQFF. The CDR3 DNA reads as TGTGCCTGGGCCGGGACTAGCGTCGGGTTGAGCTCCTACAATGAGCAGTTCTTC.

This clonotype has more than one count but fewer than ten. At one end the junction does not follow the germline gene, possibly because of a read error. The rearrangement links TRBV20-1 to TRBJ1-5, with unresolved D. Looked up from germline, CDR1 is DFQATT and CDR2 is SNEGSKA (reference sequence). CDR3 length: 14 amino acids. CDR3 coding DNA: TGCAGTGTAATAGAGCCTTTGGAAAATCGGCCCCAGCATTTT. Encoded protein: CSVIEPLENRPQHF.

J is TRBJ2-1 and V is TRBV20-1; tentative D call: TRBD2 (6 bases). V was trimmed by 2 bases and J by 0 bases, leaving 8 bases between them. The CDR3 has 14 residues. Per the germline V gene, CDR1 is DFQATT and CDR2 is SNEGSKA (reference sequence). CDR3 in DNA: TGCAGTGCTAGACGGCGGGACTCCTACAATGAGCAGTTCTTC. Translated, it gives CSARRRDSYNEQFF.

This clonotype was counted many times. The CDR3 nucleotides are TGTGCCAGCAGTTACGAGGCGAGCAATCAGCCCCAGCATTTT. Protein: CASSYEASNQPQHF. The chain has TRBV6-5 and TRBJ1-5; D unclear. The CDR3 extends over 14 amino acids. V was shortened by 2 bases and J by 1 base, with 6 bases between the two germline ends. Per germline, CDR1 MNHEY and CDR2 SVGAGI.